This note documents a single T cell receptor (beta chain) sequence. What it binds is unknown. The data belong to a study of blood T cell dynamics during melanoma immunotherapy. Study findings and constraints: Cell-free DNA CDR3 sequences most resembled the immune-effector CD8+ subset, which was also most clonal.

Method: immunoSEQ multiplex PCR; TCRdb's copy keeps in-frame clones and lacks some. The repertoire holds around 2,000 clones, with under 80% as singletons. CDR3 length equals 18 residues. Germline values: CDR1 SGHDT, CDR2 YYEEEE. The V and J ends lost 6 bases and 5 bases, in that order; junction bases with no gene match: 20. Time point defined: week 3, after first cycle of checkpoint inhibitor. TIE cells were CD3+ CD4- CD8+ CD45RA- CD45RO-high CD27- CCR7- memory T cells. The origin of this receptor is a human donor with melanoma. The chain joins TRBV5-6 to TRBJ2-1; 7 nucleotides line up with TRBD2. Material: CD8+ T cells from blood, obtained from a patient treated with checkpoint blockade. The CDR3 protein is CASINLVPGGVRDNEQFF. The CDR3 DNA is TGTGCCAGCATTAATCTAGTTCCGGGAGGCGTTAGGGACAATGAGCAGTTCTTC.